A selection of T cell receptor beta chains follows, all from one sample in a study of blood T cells in healthy people across ages. MiXCR was run by TCRdb on the 5' RACE reads, yielding one entry per CDR3 protein. The table shows about 650,000 distinct CDR3 sequences, with approximately 52% occurring only once. What was sequenced was blood. These TCRs come from a woman older than 75 in good health. Both conserved end residues are part of each CDR3. A D gene is named only where the DNA matches it firmly. Not all rows give a size; the values are once, few, many and, for expanded clones, a class.

v_gene	d_gene	abundance	j_gene	CDR3nt	CDR3aa
TRBV20-1	NA	NA	TRBJ2-3	TGCAGTCAACCCGGGCAATTCACAGATACGCAGTATTTT	CSQPGQFTDTQYF
TRBV5-1	NA	NA	TRBJ1-1	TGCGCCAGCAGCATTACCCCGGGGACCACTGAAGCTTTCTTT	CASSITPGTTEAFF
TRBV11-2	TRBD1	NA	TRBJ1-2	TGCGCCAGCAGCGACGACAGGGGTCGAAGCTACACCTTC	CASSDDRGRSYTF
TRBV18	TRBD1	NA	TRBJ2-5	TGTGCCAGCTCAAAGGGACAGCACAATGAGCAGTACTTC	CASSKGQHNEQYF
TRBV7-2	NA	NA	TRBJ1-5	TGTGCCAGCACCTCCTGGGGGGATCAGCCCCAGCATTTT	CASTSWGDQPQHF
TRBV5-1	NA	NA	TRBJ2-1	TGCGCCAGCAGCTTGGACTGGACGGGTCATGAGCAGTTCTTC	CASSLDWTGHEQFF
TRBV7-2	NA	NA	TRBJ1-2	TGTGCCAGCAGCTTTCGGGGACTTAACTATGGCTACACCTTC	CASSFRGLNYGYTF
TRBV4-3	NA	once	TRBJ2-2	TGCGCCAGCAGCCAAAACAGGGTAATCACCGGGGAGCTGTTTTTT	CASSQNRVITGELFF
TRBV28	NA	NA	TRBJ2-4	TGTGCCAGCAGTTTAGTTCCCATAGCCAAAAACATTCAGTACTTC	CASSLVPIAKNIQYF
TRBV4-1	TRBD1	NA	TRBJ2-7	TGCGCCAGCAGCCAAGAATGGGACAGCGTCTCCTACGAGCAGTACTTC	CASSQEWDSVSYEQYF
TRBV7-8	TRBD1	NA	TRBJ2-2	TGTGCCACCCACAGGGGTAGTGGCACCGGGGAGCTGTTTTTT	CATHRGSGTGELFF
TRBV28	NA	NA	TRBJ2-2	TGTGCCAGCAGTTTTCTCCAGGGGACATACACCGGGGAGCTGTTTTTT	CASSFLQGTYTGELFF
TRBV6-5	NA	NA	TRBJ1-4	TGTGCCAGCAACGACTGGGGGGACGAAAAACTGTTTTTT	CASNDWGDEKLFF
TRBV20-1	NA	few	TRBJ2-7	TGCAGTGCTTCGAGCTCCTACGAGCAGTACTTC	CSASSSYEQYF
TRBV18	TRBD1	NA	TRBJ1-5	TGTGCCAGCTTACCACAGGGGGCGCGGGATCAGCCCCAGCATTTT	CASLPQGARDQPQHF
TRBV29-1	NA	many	TRBJ1-2	TGCAGCGTTGAATACAGGTCCTATGGCTACACCTTC	CSVEYRSYGYTF
TRBV10-3	NA	NA	TRBJ1-1	TGTGCCATCGGGGACCCAGGCAACACTGAAGCTTTCTTT	CAIGDPGNTEAFF
TRBV6-5	TRBD2	NA	TRBJ2-3	TGTGCCGGCAGATTAGCGGGAGGGTTCGATACGCAGTATTTT	CAGRLAGGFDTQYF
TRBV7-2	TRBD1	NA	TRBJ1-2	TGTGCCGGCAGCTTATCCACAGGGGGCGAAAAATTCAATGGCTACACCTTC	CAGSLSTGGEKFNGYTF
TRBV28	NA	few	TRBJ1-6	TGTGCCAGCAGACCTGTCAATTCACCCCTCCACTTT	CASRPVNSPLHF